The entry that follows covers one T cell receptor (beta chain) sequence. No antigen is known for it. This record comes from a study of cytomegalovirus exposure and HLA in healthy donors. Overall study findings and caveats: Reports described diagnosis of cytomegalovirus status by the classifier as highly specific and sensitive. The authors confirmed in vitro that a few CMV-associated chains were specific for CMV antigens. The study listed about 150 cytomegalovirus-associated TCR beta chains.

Germline assignment: CDR1 MNHEY and CDR2 SVGAGI. The CDR3 runs to 15 residues. The V and J ends lost 4 bases and 6 bases, in that order; junction bases with no gene match: 6. TCRdb's table, derived via immunoSEQ multiplex PCR, lists solely in-frame clones and lacks some. The table records hundreds of thousands of clones, around nine tenths of them present only once. This TCR was recovered from a man aged 18 to 35 in good health and CMV-seronegative. V gene TRBV6-5 combines with J gene TRBJ2-2, with 9 bases fitting TRBD1. The specimen was PBMCs. CDR3 bases: TGTGCCAGCAGTTCCGGGACAGGGATCGCCGGGGAGCTGTTTTTT. As protein: CASSSGTGIAGELFF.